Detailed here is one T cell receptor beta chain. Antigen: not known. The junction shows a germline mismatch at one end, possibly a read error. This CDR3 has 19 amino acids. From germline, CDR1 is SGHAT and CDR2 FQDESV (reference sequence). The entry originates in a study of blood T cells in healthy people across ages. Study outcomes and limitations: Roughly linearly, TCR beta diversity per million T cells fell as age increased.

Combining a sample-barcoded 5' primer with a J-beta primer mix, a second PCR ran for roughly 6 to 12 cycles. All samples gave at least 2.5 million CDR3-containing paired-end reads. TCRdb called the 5' RACE reads again in MiXCR, with one record for every CDR3 protein. The sample has 1,300,000 or so distinct CDR3 sequences, approximately 63% seen once. The V and J genes are TRBV11-1 and TRBJ1-1; D might be TRBD1 (5 bases). The origin of this receptor is a man aged 18 to 29 in good health. The specimen sequenced was blood. CDR3 protein: CAGSLGPGPIAPSNTEAFF. The DNA of the CDR3 is TGTGCCGGCAGCTTAGGTCCGGGACCGATAGCCCCATCGAACACTGAAGCTTTCTTT.